A single sample gave rise to the 29 T cell receptor beta chains below, sequenced in a study of early T cells in non-severe SARS-CoV-2 infection. One entry per CDR3 protein results from TCRdb running MiXCR on the 5' RACE reads. Of about 86,000 distinct CDR3 sequences listed, 13% to 15% were seen once; the top ten hold about 7.5%. The sample was whole blood. The receptors stem from an adult who was a healthcare worker with PCR-confirmed SARS-CoV-2 infection or an uninfected control (not recorded which).

This clonotype occurred a few times. The CDR3 DNA follows: TGCGCCAGCCGCCTAACGGACGGATTCAATGAAAAACTGTTTTTT. Its protein product is CASRLTDGFNEKLFF. The chain employs TRBV5-1 and TRBJ1-4; D is unresolved. CDR3 length: 15 residues. Germline V gene sequence: CDR1 SGHRS, CDR2 YFSETQ. The V gene lost 7 bases and the J gene lost 5 bases, with 18 bases spanning the gap.

The chain is built from TRBV27 and TRBJ2-2; D tentatively fits TRBD1 or TRBD2 (6 bases each). Germline CDR1 and CDR2: MNHEY and SMNVEV (reference sequence). V was pared by 2 bases and J by 8 bases, with 15 bases between. This CDR3 region has 15 residues. CDR3 in amino acids: CASSLPGAPTGELFF. The CDR3 DNA reads TGTGCCAGCAGTTTACCGGGGGCCCCTACAGGGGAGCTGTTTTTT.

This clonotype was observed a handful of times. V is TRBV21-1 and J is TRBJ1-5; the tabulated D call, TRBD1, remains unverified against the DNA. TRBV21-1 is assigned pseudogene status. CDR3 size: 15 residues. DNA for the CDR3: TGTGCCAGCACCAGAAACCGGGCTCAGTTGAAGCCCCAGCATTTT. Protein: CASTRNRAQLKPQHF.

The V and J genes are TRBV7-9 and TRBJ2-3; D call uncertain. Trimming cost V 4 bases and J 1 base, with 9 bases left between them. CDR3 length: 14 amino acids. Germline CDR1 reads SEHNR; CDR2 reads FQNEAQ (reference sequence). The CDR3 region is CASSSPTRTDTQYF. The DNA of the CDR3 is TGTGCCAGCAGCTCGCCGACACGCACAGATACGCAGTATTTT.

This clonotype was seen only a few times. CDR3 in amino acids: CASSQEGGLQETQYF. CDR3 bases: TGTGCCAGCAGCCAAGAAGGTGGACTGCAAGAGACCCAGTACTTC. The chain joins TRBV4-2 to TRBJ2-5; TRBD2 is a possible D gene (5 bases). Germline CDR1 is LGHNA and CDR2 is YNFKEQ. This CDR3 comprises 15 residues. Trimming took 0 bases from V and 2 from J, leaving 10 bases between them.

V usage is TRBV10-3 and J usage is TRBJ1-6; D is undetermined. V lost 2 bases, J lost 6 bases, and 17 bases lay in between. From germline, CDR1 is ENHRY and CDR2 SYGVKD. This CDR3 has 17 residues. The CDR3 loop is CAISERAGSQFNSPLHF. Here the CDR3 DNA reads TGTGCCATCAGTGAGCGTGCGGGCTCGCAGTTTAATTCACCCCTCCACTTT.

The gene calls are TRBV5-1 and TRBJ2-4, with D maybe TRBD1 (6 bases). V was pared by 5 bases and J by 1 base, with 22 bases between. The V gene's germline CDR1 is SGHRS and CDR2 YFSETQ. The CDR3 has 18 amino acids. The chain's CDR3 is CASREACGGADAKNIQYF. The CDR3 coding sequence is TGCGCCAGCAGGGAGGCGTGTGGGGGCGCAGATGCCAAAAACATTCAGTACTTC.

J is TRBJ1-2 and V is TRBV29-1, with 9 bases that match TRBD1. V was clipped by 6 bases and J by 5 bases; unmatched bases: 4. The CDR3 length is 12 residues. CDR1 and CDR2 (germline): SQVTM, ANQGSEA. The CDR3 bases are TGCAGCGTACTGGGACAGGGATATGGCTACACCTTC. Translated: CSVLGQGYGYTF.

The chain recombines TRBV28 with TRBJ2-6; 7 bases align to TRBD1. Germline V gene data show CDR1 as MDHEN and CDR2 as SYDVKM. The CDR3 loop spans 20 amino acids. V trimming: 5 bases; J trimming: 3 bases; junction bases outside the gene matches: 19. The CDR3 reads CASSHLQGRQGSVGANVLTF. CDR3 DNA: TGTGCCAGCAGTCATTTGCAGGGACGACAGGGCTCCGTTGGGGCCAACGTCCTGACTTTC.

The sample holds many counts of this clonotype. The chain uses TRBV30 and TRBJ2-1, with 7 nucleotides matching TRBD2. Germline CDR1 is GTSNPN and CDR2 is SVGIG (reference sequence). V was pared by 1 base and J by 6 bases, with 6 bases of the junction left unmatched. This CDR3 has 14 residues. CDR3 bases: TGTGCCTGGAGTGGAGCGTCTAGCGGCAATGAGCAGTTCTTC. This sequence encodes CAWSGASSGNEQFF.

This clonotype occurred a few times. The V gene is TRBV5-6, the J gene TRBJ2-2, with a tentative D call TRBD1 (5 bases). V shed 6 bases and J shed 6 bases, with 18 bases lying between them. This CDR3 region has 15 residues. Germline V lookup: CDR1 SGHDT, CDR2 YYEEEE. CDR3 coding DNA: TGTGCCAGCACCCTGGCAGGGAACAAGGCCGGGGAGCTGTTTTTT. It encodes CASTLAGNKAGELFF.

The chain is built from TRBV6-5 and TRBJ2-7; TRBD1 or TRBD2 may be the D gene (5 bases each). The CDR3 consists of 14 residues. V dropped 9 bases and J dropped 2 bases, with 17 bases sitting between them. Germline V gene data show CDR1 as MNHEY and CDR2 as SVGAGI. The CDR3 region is CASGLARVPYEQYF. In nucleotides, the CDR3 is TGTGCCAGTGGCCTAGCCAGGGTCCCCTACGAGCAGTACTTC.

V and J are TRBV9 and TRBJ2-2, with 7 bases aligning to TRBD2. The V gene's germline CDR1 is SGDLS and CDR2 YYNGEE. This CDR3 has 17 residues. Trimming at V came to 3 bases and at J to 5 bases, leaving 13 bases not matched to a gene. The CDR3 DNA is TGTGCCAGCAGCGCCCCCGCAGGGCGGGAGAGGACCGGGGAGCTGTTTTTT. As protein: CASSAPAGRERTGELFF.

This clonotype has only a few counts. The chain couples TRBV28 to TRBJ1-5; D remains ambiguous. Germline CDR1 and CDR2: MDHEN and SYDVKM. This CDR3 region has 16 residues. With 2 bases removed from V and 0 bases from J, the gap between germline ends came to 11 bases. CDR3 sequence: CASSLRAPYSNQPQHF. The CDR3 DNA follows: TGTGCCAGCAGTTTAAGGGCACCGTATAGCAATCAGCCCCAGCATTTT.

The genes are TRBV20-1 and TRBJ2-7; tentatively, D is TRBD2 (6 bases). The CDR3 has 12 amino acids. Germline V lookup: CDR1 DFQATT, CDR2 SNEGSKA (reference sequence). V shed 3 bases and J shed 7 bases, with 13 bases lying between them. Here the CDR3 DNA reads TGCAGTGCTAGCACGGGAGTTGGTGAGCAGTACTTC. Protein: CSASTGVGEQYF.

This chain connects TRBV7-2 to TRBJ1-1, with D perhaps matching TRBD1 (6 bases). Germline V gene sequence: CDR1 SGHTA, CDR2 FQGNSA. V was shortened by 4 bases and J by 0 bases, with 18 bases between the two germline ends. There are 17 residues in the CDR3. CDR3 amino acids: CASSWTVFYVLNTEAFF. As DNA, the CDR3 is TGTGCCAGCAGCTGGACAGTTTTTTATGTATTGAACACTGAAGCTTTCTTT.

This clonotype showed up many times. The chain links TRBV20-1 to TRBJ2-7; D not resolved. Germline assignment: CDR1 DFQATT and CDR2 SNEGSKA (reference sequence). With 3 bases removed from V and 1 base from J, the gap between germline ends came to 13 bases. This CDR3 region has 14 residues. CDR3 bases: TGCAGTGCTAGTGGCCAGATAGTATCCTACGAGCAGTACTTC. Amino acid sequence: CSASGQIVSYEQYF.

The rearrangement links TRBV12-5 to TRBJ2-1, with 9 positions matching TRBD1. After removal of 7 bases from V and 0 bases from J, the junction contained 13 bases not matched to a gene. The germline gives CDR1 LGHNT, CDR2 FRNRAP. The CDR3 has 18 residues. CDR3 in DNA: TGTGCTAGTGAGCTAGGGACAGGGCCACCCAGCTCCTACAATGAGCAGTTCTTC. It is translated as CASELGTGPPSSYNEQFF.

V gene TRBV7-2 combines with J gene TRBJ1-1, with 11 bases lining up with TRBD1. This CDR3 has 14 residues. Trimming removed 5 bases from V and 4 bases from J; junction bases left unmatched: 3. Per the germline V gene, CDR1 is SGHTA and CDR2 is FQGNSA. CDR3 coding DNA: TGTGCCAGCAGCCTGGGACAGGGGGTCACTGAAGCTTTCTTT. This encodes CASSLGQGVTEAFF.

The chain carries TRBV10-3 and TRBJ1-1; D might be TRBD1 (5 bases). Per germline, CDR1 ENHRY and CDR2 SYGVKD. The CDR3 contains 15 residues. The V gene lost 0 bases and the J gene lost 1 base, with 9 bases spanning the gap. The CDR3 DNA is TGTGCCATCAGTGAGTCGAAGGGGACGAACACTGAAGCTTTCTTT. Its protein product is CAISESKGTNTEAFF.

The table lists this clonotype with a few counts. This chain links TRBV6-5 with TRBJ1-4, with 10 bases identical to TRBD1. J was trimmed by 8 bases and V by 5 bases; bases with no gene match: 8. The CDR3 sequence is 15 residues long. In germline, CDR1 is MNHEY, CDR2 SVGAGI. CDR3 bases: TGTGCCAGCAGTCGATGGACAGGGGGAGGAGAAAAACTGTTTTTT. This translates into CASSRWTGGGEKLFF.

This clonotype was found a few times. The rearrangement joins TRBV2 to TRBJ2-1, with TRBD2 matching over 11 bases. The germline gives CDR1 SNHLY, CDR2 FYNNEI. The trim removed 7 bases at V and 4 bases at J, leaving 3 bases unmatched. The CDR3 is 14 residues long. CDR3: CASNLAGGYNEQFF. The DNA of the CDR3 is TGTGCCAGCAATTTAGCGGGAGGGTACAATGAGCAGTTCTTC.

The chain combines TRBV20-1 with TRBJ1-2; 9 bases are shared with TRBD1. This CDR3 comprises 12 residues. The germline V gene encodes CDR1 DFQATT and CDR2 SNEGSKA (reference sequence). V trimming: 5 bases; J trimming: 7 bases; junction bases outside the gene matches: 5. The CDR3 coding sequence is TGCAGTGCTCCACAGGGGGCCGTTGGCTACACCTTC. It is translated as CSAPQGAVGYTF.

This clonotype was detected only a few times. V gene TRBV20-1 combines with J gene TRBJ2-7; 7 bases fit TRBD1. Germline V gives CDR1 DFQATT, CDR2 SNEGSKA (reference sequence). The CDR3 contains 14 residues. The junction had 9 bases not matched to a gene; V was cut back by 5 bases and J by 2 bases. The CDR3 loop is CSAGQVGIPYEQYF. The DNA of the CDR3 is TGCAGTGCTGGACAGGTTGGAATTCCCTACGAGCAGTACTTC.

This clonotype was observed a handful of times. V and J are TRBV2 and TRBJ2-1; TRBD2 agrees at 8 bases. The CDR3 covers 15 residues. Per the germline V gene, CDR1 is SNHLY and CDR2 is FYNNEI. V lost 8 bases, J lost 1 base, and 7 bases stayed unmatched. CDR3 in DNA: TGTGCCAGCCTAATGACTAGCGAATCCTACAATGAGCAGTTCTTC. Translation gives CASLMTSESYNEQFF.

This clonotype appeared a few times. This rearrangement joins TRBV29-1 to TRBJ1-2; D is ambiguous. The CDR3 is made up of 11 amino acids. Trimming cost V 1 base and J 4 bases, with 4 bases left between them. Per the germline V gene, CDR1 is SQVTM and CDR2 is ANQGSEA. CDR3: CSVEGFYGYTF. CDR3 nucleotides: TGCAGCGTTGAAGGCTTCTATGGCTACACCTTC.

This clonotype has at least ten counts. The CDR3 here is CASSFLGNEQFF. The CDR3 region has the DNA TGTGCCAGCAGTTTCCTGGGCAATGAGCAGTTCTTC. The chain recombines TRBV12-3 or TRBV12-4 with TRBJ2-1; no clear D gene. The ends were cut back, 3 bases at V and 6 bases at J, with 6 bases in the middle. This CDR3 spans 12 amino acids.

This clonotype was seen at least ten times. This chain uses TRBV20-1 with TRBJ2-5; 11 bases are a match to TRBD1. The V segment lost 1 base and the J segment 3 bases; nucleotides outside the gene matches: 7. This CDR3 contains 16 residues. Germline loops: CDR1 DFQATT, CDR2 SNEGSKA (reference sequence). The CDR3 DNA follows: TGCAGTGCTAGAGGAGGACAGGGGGCCGAAGAAGAGACCCAGTACTTC. Protein sequence: CSARGGQGAEEETQYF.

This clonotype was detected many times. The chain carries TRBV5-1 and TRBJ2-1; D may be TRBD1 (5 bases). Germline CDR1 is SGHRS and CDR2 is YFSETQ. This CDR3 has 13 amino acids. Trimming removed 2 bases from V and 5 bases from J, with 8 bases in between. CDR3 coding DNA: TGCGCCAGCAGCTTCGGCAGGGACAATGAGCAGTTCTTC. Translation: CASSFGRDNEQFF.